The clone carrying this TCR beta chain has only one observation. This sample was taken from a study of blood T cell repertoires in COVID-19. Study at large: PBMCs, B-cell-depleted T cells, or T cells were the source of the cDNA or gDNA that made up the material.

Authors' analysis steps: Nucleated cell counts were estimated from reference gene primer amplification. Sequenced by immunoSEQ multiplex PCR; TCRdb stores in-frame clones only, minus some. Clone size and the V and J calls come from that table; the DNA yielded D and trimming. The table lists 110,000 to 150,000 clones, 65% to 85% of them singletons. CDR3 length: 13 residues. V lost 7 bases, J lost 5 bases, and 10 bases stayed unmatched. Germline lookup yields CDR1 SQVTM and CDR2 ANQGSEA. The source of this sequence is a woman aged 55 to 70 with acute or convalescent COVID-19. V is TRBV29-1 and J is TRBJ1-2; 7 bases are a match to TRBD1. The specimen was peripheral blood. CDR3 nucleotides: TGCAGCGGCCTCGGACAGGAAGGTTATGGCTACACCTTC. It specifies CSGLGQEGYGYTF.